Reported below is one T cell receptor beta chain. The specificity of this receptor is unknown. Per-base qualities were not stored, and no clone one base away is much larger. The record originates from a study of blood T cell repertoires in COVID-19 (dated by TCRdb to about 2020). As for the study more broadly: Collaborator samples came from the United States, Italy and Spain and covered acute and convalescent phases of COVID-19. Where available, HLA class I and class II types were obtained from metadata supplied by the sample provider rather than from assay-based typing. The dataset comprised deeply sampled blood TCRbeta repertoires from subjects exposed to, actively infected with, or recovered from COVID-19. The repertoires were released in a freely available public database intended as a resource for research on the immune response to SARS-CoV-2. A de-identified subject ID, COVID-19 status, age in years and sex were almost always included in the sample metadata. The prospective study material was composed of cDNA or gDNA derived from T cells, B-cell-depleted T cells, or PBMCs. Samples came from the ongoing ImmuneRACE study (first 160 participants) plus 1,254 subjects from 6 global collaborators.

Whole blood was collected in K2EDTA tubes by collaborating institutions according to the institutions' own protocols. For TCRbeta analysis, collaborator samples were shipped as frozen whole blood, as isolated PBMCs, or as DNA extracted from either sample type. TCRbeta CDR3 regions were amplified from genomic DNA by means of the immunoSEQ Assay, a bias-controlled multiplex PCR. As for the authors' bioinformatics: The number of nucleated cells in each sample was estimated from the amplification of reference gene primers within the assay. Sequence reads were collapsed and filtered to measure the absolute abundance of every unique TCRbeta CDR3 rearrangement. For each sample, productive Simpson clonality was calculated by taking the square root of Simpson's diversity index across productive rearrangements. The table was pulled from immuneACCESS by TCRdb, which kept in-frame rearrangements only. Such tables lose some clones; where checked, under half of the loss comes from unresolved V genes, and the rest has no known cause. D and trimming come from the DNA, and the V and J calls and clone size come from that table. The sample yields 150,000 to 200,000 clones; approximately 85% were counted once. Jointly, the top ten make up roughly 8.2% of the sample.

CDR1 SGHRS and CDR2 YFSETQ were looked up in the germline V gene. The CDR3 measures 15 amino acids from cysteine to phenylalanine. Only the CDR3 portion is preserved as DNA: 45 bases, with reading frame beginning at the first base. The V and J ends are trimmed by 0 bases and 2 bases, leaving 10 bases between them. Study-wide findings and limitations: How much clinical and demographic metadata was included differed by source and by participant, and the metadata was provided uncurated.

This chain joins TRBV5-1 to TRBJ2-3, with the D gene not clear enough to name. Sequencing was carried out using peripheral blood. This receptor was taken from a woman aged 55-75 years with acute or convalescent COVID-19. At the DNA level, the sequence is TGCGCCAGCAGCTTGGTACAGTTTGACACAGATACGCAGTATTTT. It codes for CASSLVQFDTDTQYF.